This section outlines one T cell receptor (beta chain) sequence together with its context. Its antigen is unidentified. This sample is drawn from a study of CD8+ T cells in alopecia areata. Study background: For 6 to 18 months, tofacitinib was taken, and 6 months off drug followed.

It was cDNA, reverse transcribed from extracted RNA, that served as the sequencing template. Method: immunoSEQ multiplex PCR; TCRdb's copy keeps in-frame clones and lacks some. The profile shows 150,000 or so clones, 49% of them singletons. V lost 3 bases to trimming and J lost 6 bases; unmatched junction nucleotides: 4. This CDR3 region has 13 residues. The germline CDR1 and CDR2 sequences are SGHDT and YYEEEE. Whole-study results and caveats: Researchers report lesional scalp, most notably alopecia totalis/universalis, outstripped normal scalp in clonality.

Sorting of CD4+ and CD8+ T cells was performed on PBMCs. This TCR came from a human donor with alopecia areata. The specimen was CD8+ T cells sorted from blood, collected at week 0. The chain recombines TRBV5-6 with TRBJ1-1, with 8 positions matching TRBD1. The DNA for the CDR3 is TGTGCCAGCAGCTCGGACAGGGTCTCTGAAGCTTTCTTT. Translation gives CASSSDRVSEAFF.